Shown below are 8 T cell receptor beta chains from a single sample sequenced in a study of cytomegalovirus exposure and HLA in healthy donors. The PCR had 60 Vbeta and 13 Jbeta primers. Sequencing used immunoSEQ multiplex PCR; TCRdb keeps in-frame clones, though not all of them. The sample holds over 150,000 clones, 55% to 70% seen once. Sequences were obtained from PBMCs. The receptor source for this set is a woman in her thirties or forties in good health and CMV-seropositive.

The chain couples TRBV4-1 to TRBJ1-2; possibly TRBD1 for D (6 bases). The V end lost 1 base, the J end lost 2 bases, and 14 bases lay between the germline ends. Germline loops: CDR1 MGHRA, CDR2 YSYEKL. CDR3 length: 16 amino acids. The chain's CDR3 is CASSQAIQGTNYGYTF. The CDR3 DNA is TGCGCCAGCAGCCAAGCCATACAGGGAACGAACTATGGCTACACCTTC.

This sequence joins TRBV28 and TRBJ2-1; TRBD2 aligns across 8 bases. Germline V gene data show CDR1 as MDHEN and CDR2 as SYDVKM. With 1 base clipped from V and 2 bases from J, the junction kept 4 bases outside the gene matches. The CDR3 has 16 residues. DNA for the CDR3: TGTGCCAGCAGTTTATTAGGTAGCGGGACCTACAATGAGCAGTTCTTC. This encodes CASSLLGSGTYNEQFF.

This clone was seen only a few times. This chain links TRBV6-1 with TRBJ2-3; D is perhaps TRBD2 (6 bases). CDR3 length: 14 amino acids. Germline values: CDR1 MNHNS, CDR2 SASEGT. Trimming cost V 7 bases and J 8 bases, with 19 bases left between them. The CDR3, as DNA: TGTGCCAGCACCCGGGACTCGCCGCGGGGTACGCAGTATTTT. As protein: CASTRDSPRGTQYF.

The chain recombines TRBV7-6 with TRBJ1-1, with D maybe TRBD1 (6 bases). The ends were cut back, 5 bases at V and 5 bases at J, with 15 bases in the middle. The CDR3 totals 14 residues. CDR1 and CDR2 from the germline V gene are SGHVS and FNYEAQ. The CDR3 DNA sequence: TGTGCCAGCAGCGAGATACAGGGTCGGACTGAAGCTTTCTTT. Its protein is CASSEIQGRTEAFF.

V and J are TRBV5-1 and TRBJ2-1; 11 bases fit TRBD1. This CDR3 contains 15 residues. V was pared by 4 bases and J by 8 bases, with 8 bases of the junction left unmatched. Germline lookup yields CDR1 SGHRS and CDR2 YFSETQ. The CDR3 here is CASSLGQGVSDEQFF. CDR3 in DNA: TGCGCCAGCAGCCTGGGACAGGGGGTTTCGGATGAGCAGTTCTTC.

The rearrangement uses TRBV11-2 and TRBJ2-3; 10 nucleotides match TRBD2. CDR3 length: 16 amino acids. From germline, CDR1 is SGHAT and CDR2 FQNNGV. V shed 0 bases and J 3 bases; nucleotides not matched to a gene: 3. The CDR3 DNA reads TGTGCCAGCAGCTTAGATAGCGGGGGGCTTACAGATACGCAGTATTTT. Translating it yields CASSLDSGGLTDTQYF.

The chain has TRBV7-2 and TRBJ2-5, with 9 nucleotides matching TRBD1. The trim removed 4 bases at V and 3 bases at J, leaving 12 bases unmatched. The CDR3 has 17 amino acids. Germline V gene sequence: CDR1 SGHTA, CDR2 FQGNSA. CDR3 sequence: CASSYSFLGQGKETQYF. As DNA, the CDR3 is TGTGCCAGCAGCTATTCATTTTTAGGACAGGGGAAAGAGACCCAGTACTTC. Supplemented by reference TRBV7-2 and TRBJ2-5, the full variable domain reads GAGVSQSPSNKVTEKGKDVELRCDPISGHTALYWYRQSLGQGLEFLIYFQGNSAPDKSGLPSDRFSAERTGGSVSTLTIQRTQQEDSAVYLCASSYSFLGQGKETQYFGPGTRLLVL.

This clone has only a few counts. For the CDR3, the DNA is TGTGCCAGTAGTATAACCCAGGGAATGGGCGGGGAGCTGTTTTTT. Translating gives CASSITQGMGGELFF. V and J are TRBV19 and TRBJ2-2, with D tentatively TRBD1 (5 bases). Germline CDR1 LNHDA, CDR2 SQIVND (reference sequence). Trimming shortened V by 2 bases and J by 7 bases, and 14 bases separated the two germline ends. This CDR3 has 15 residues. Full variable domain (rest looked up from reference TRBV19 and TRBJ2-2): DGGITQSPKYLFRKEGQNVTLSCEQNLNHDAMYWYRQDPGQGLRLIYYSQIVNDFQKGDIAEGYSVSREKKESFPLTVTSAQKNPTAFYLCASSITQGMGGELFFGEGSRLTVL.